This note documents a single T cell receptor beta chain sequence. What it recognizes is unknown. The sample originates from a study of cytomegalovirus exposure and HLA in healthy donors. PCR used 60 Vbeta primers and 13 Jbeta primers. Assay: immunoSEQ multiplex PCR; the TCRdb copy retains only in-frame clones and omits some. Counted here are 130,000 to 150,000 clones, roughly 78% occurring once; the ten biggest clones make up approximately 2.9%. General study results and limits: A cluster of highly shared sequence variants was likely a sequencing artifact. Later on, a genetic analysis was performed. It linked a missense variant in DCLRE1C with V- and J-gene trimming of TCR beta.

Unrecorded immune exposure was likely among donors, who were nominally healthy when sampled. V shed 0 bases, J shed 1 base, and the junction held 4 bases outside the gene matches. CDR1 SGHRS and CDR2 YFSETQ come from the germline V gene. The CDR3 totals 15 residues. J is TRBJ2-7 and V is TRBV5-1; 7 bases align to TRBD1. This clonotype originated in a man in his forties in good health and CMV-seropositive. Sequencing used PBMCs. The CDR3 sequence: CASSLAATGSYEQYF. The CDR3, as DNA: TGCGCCAGCAGCTTGGCCGCGACAGGGTCCTACGAGCAGTACTTC.